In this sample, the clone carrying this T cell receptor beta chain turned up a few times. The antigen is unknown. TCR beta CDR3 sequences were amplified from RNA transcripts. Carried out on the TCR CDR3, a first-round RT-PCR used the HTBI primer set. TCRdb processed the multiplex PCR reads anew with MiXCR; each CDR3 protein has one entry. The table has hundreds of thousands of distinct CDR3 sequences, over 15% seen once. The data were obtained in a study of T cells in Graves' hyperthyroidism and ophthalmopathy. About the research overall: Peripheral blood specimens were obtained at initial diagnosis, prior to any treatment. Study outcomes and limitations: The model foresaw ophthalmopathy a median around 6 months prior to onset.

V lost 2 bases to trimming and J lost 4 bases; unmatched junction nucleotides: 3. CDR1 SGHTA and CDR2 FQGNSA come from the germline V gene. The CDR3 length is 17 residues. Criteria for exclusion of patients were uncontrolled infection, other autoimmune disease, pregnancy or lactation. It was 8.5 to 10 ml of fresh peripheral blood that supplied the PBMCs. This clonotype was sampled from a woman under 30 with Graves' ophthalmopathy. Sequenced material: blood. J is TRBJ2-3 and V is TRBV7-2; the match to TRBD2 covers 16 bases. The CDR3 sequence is CASSLSGTSGRADTQYF. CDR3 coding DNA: TGTGCCAGCAGCTTATCAGGGACTAGCGGGAGGGCAGATACGCAGTATTTT.